This TCR beta chain was profiled in a study of molecular identifiers for immune sequencing clone quantification. Study details: Naive CD8 cell RNA, from around 20,000 or 100,000 cells, was split five ways in replicates, with four sequenced.

Trimming removed 0 bases at V and 7 bases at J, with 10 bases between. The CDR3 extends over 15 amino acids. Germline loops: CDR1 LGHNA, CDR2 YSLEER. Previously published methods and listed TCR primers were used for the bulk TCR libraries. Each CDR3 protein is one row after TCRdb ran MiXCR on the PCR reads. The profile covers 250,000 to 350,000 distinct CDR3 sequences, with 20% to 25% appearing a single time and 0.81% taken by the ten largest. This clonotype was recorded at least ten times. As yet, its antigen is unknown. Overall study results and limits: One cell's worth of spiked Jurkat TCR RNA was reportedly detectable among approximately 990,000 naive cells.

CD8+CD4-CCR7+CD45RA+ sorting gave the naive CD8 T cells. This clonotype was obtained from a human donor in good health. Some libraries in this study had Jurkat cell RNA spiked in. The J gene is TRBJ1-6, the V gene TRBV4-3, with TRBD1 as a possible D gene (5 bases). Sequenced: naive CD8+ T cells from blood, with Jurkat cell RNA spiked in. The sample's subset: FACS-sorted CD8+CD4-CCR7+CD45RA+ naive T cells. The CDR3 reads CASSQDWQGNSPLHF. CDR3 nucleotide sequence: TGCGCCAGCAGCCAAGACTGGCAGGGCAATTCACCCCTCCACTTT.